This TCR beta chain was sequenced for a study of T cells in Graves' hyperthyroidism and ophthalmopathy. Authors of the study amplified TCR beta CDR3 regions from RNA transcripts. TCR CDR3 regions were first amplified by RT-PCR with HTBI primers. TCRdb redid the calling of the multiplex PCR reads with MiXCR, one entry per CDR3 protein. This sample yields about 640,000 distinct CDR3 sequences, of which about 20% are seen a single time; 34% belongs to the top ten. The CDR3 length is 11 residues. V was pared by 6 bases and J by 7 bases, with 8 bases between. With regard to this clonotype: Its target is unknown.

Whole-study findings and limits: Most thyroid clonotypes that were expanded above 0.001 also turned up in blood. From stable hyperthyroidism, ophthalmopathy was separated by a 13 V-J model.

Patients with ophthalmopathy all had a Clinical Activity Score of at least 3, a NOSPECS grade of at least 4 and duration under 3 months. Patients showing uncontrolled infection, other autoimmune disease, pregnancy or lactation were ineligible. The chain links TRBV12-3 or TRBV12-4 to TRBJ2-3, with D perhaps given as TRBD1 or TRBD2 (5 bases each). The sample comprised blood. The sequence was obtained from a man aged 25-45 years with Graves' ophthalmopathy. The CDR3 sequence is CASSGDHTQYF. CDR3 sequence (DNA): TGTGCCAGCAGCGGGGACCATACGCAGTATTTT.